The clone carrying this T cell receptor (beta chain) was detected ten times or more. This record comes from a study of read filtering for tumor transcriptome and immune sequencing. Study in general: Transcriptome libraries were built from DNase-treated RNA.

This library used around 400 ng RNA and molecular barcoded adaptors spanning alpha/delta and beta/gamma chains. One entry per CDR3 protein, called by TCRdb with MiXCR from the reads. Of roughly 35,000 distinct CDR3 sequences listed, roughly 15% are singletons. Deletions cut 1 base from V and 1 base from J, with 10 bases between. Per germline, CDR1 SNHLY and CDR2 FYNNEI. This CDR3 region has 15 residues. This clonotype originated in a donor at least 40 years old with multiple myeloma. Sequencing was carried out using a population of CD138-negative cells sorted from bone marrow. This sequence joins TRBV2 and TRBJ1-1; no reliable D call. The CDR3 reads CASSEGSLGNTEAFF. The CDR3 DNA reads TGTGCCAGCAGTGAAGGGAGTTTGGGGAACACTGAAGCTTTCTTT.